This is a list of T cell receptor beta chains from one sample in a study of T cell responses to AZD1222 COVID-19 vaccine. The assay was immunoSEQ multiplex PCR, and TCRdb's table has in-frame clones only and misses some. Among about 120,000 clones listed, 85% to 90% were seen once. The sample here was peripheral blood, taken on day 0 of AZD1222 vaccination. These receptors were taken from an adult in good health. The CDR3 runs from the conserved cysteine through the conserved F or W. Fields, in order: V gene, CDR3 protein.

V: TRBV28
CDR3: CASRTPPGNQPQHF

V: TRBV6-5
CDR3: CASRREGNTGELFF

V: TRBV9
CDR3: CASSVGDSGNTEAFF

V: TRBV2
CDR3: CASSLRDPFGDTQYF

V: TRBV7-2
CDR3: CATGLAGGNTDTQYF

V: TRBV5-1
CDR3: CASSPGTGVSNQPQHF

V: TRBV5-4
CDR3: CASRGEGRGGASNEQFF

V: TRBV24-1
CDR3: CATASPLTGELFF

V: TRBV5-1
CDR3: CASSVNRGQPQHF

V: TRBV21-1
CDR3: CPSRPPGQGGSPLHF

V: TRBV6-5
CDR3: CASSYSGIQGTYEQYF

V: TRBV14
CDR3: CASSHRGDSLRNSPLHF

V: TRBV6-2/TRBV6-3
CDR3: CASSYEGTGGWSEAFF

V: TRBV10-3
CDR3: CAIRDSNTDTQYF

V: TRBV11-3
CDR3: CASSLGRWDEQFF